The clone carrying this TCR beta chain has a handful of counts. As yet, its antigen is unknown. This sample is part of a study of CD8 T cells in ankylosing spondylitis. Germline loops: CDR1 MNHEY, CDR2 SMNVEV (reference sequence). The CDR3 consists of 17 residues. The junction had 10 bases not matched to a gene; V was cut back by 5 bases and J by 0 bases. Study-wide results and caveats: Made up of about eight highly homologous variants, a TCR beta motif appeared characteristic of ankylosing spondylitis blood. In peripheral blood, disease-linked CD8+ clones occurred at relatively low frequencies. In the blood and synovial fluid of reactive arthritis, some motif variants had been previously reported. Disease-linked clones reportedly showed significant enrichment in matched ankylosing spondylitis synovial fluid.

It was by quantitative 5'-RACE with molecular barcodes that TCR beta libraries were made. TCRdb passed the 5' RACE reads through MiXCR, listing each CDR3 protein once. This sample yields about 540,000 distinct CDR3 sequences, of which 9.5% to 15% are seen a single time; 6.8% belongs to the top ten. V gene TRBV27 combines with J gene TRBJ2-1, with 7 positions matching TRBD1. The TCR was taken from a male donor with ankylosing spondylitis. Material: blood, either unsorted or a sorted T cell fraction (not recorded which). For the CDR3, the DNA is TGTGCCAGCAGTCCTAGGGACAGCCAGCTCTCCTACAATGAGCAGTTCTTC. This sequence encodes CASSPRDSQLSYNEQFF.